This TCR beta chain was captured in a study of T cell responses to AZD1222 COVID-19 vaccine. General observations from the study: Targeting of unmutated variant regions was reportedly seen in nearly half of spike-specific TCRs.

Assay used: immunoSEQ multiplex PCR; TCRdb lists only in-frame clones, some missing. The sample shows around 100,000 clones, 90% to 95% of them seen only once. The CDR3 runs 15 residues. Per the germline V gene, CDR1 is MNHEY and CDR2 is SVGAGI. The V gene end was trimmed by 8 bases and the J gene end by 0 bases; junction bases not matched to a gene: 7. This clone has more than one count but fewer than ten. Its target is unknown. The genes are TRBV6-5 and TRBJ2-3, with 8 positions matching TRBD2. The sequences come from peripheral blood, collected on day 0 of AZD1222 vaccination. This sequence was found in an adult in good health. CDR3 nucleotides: TGTGCCAGCCAGTTGGCGGGGGGAAGCACAGATACGCAGTATTTT. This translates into CASQLAGGSTDTQYF.